This T cell receptor beta chain was recovered during a study of T cell responses to AZD1222 COVID-19 vaccine. Notes on the study in general: Donors were largely white British and mainly female; clonal diversity was possibly underestimated.

This table comes from immunoSEQ multiplex PCR, and its TCRdb copy is limited to in-frame clones, with some not included. Altogether 130,000 or so clones are present, about 89% being singletons, with the ten largest covering approximately 3%. As concerns this clone: The antigen remains undetermined.

Looked up from germline, CDR1 is MNHEY and CDR2 is SVGEGT. V lost 6 bases and J lost 0, with 21 bases in between. The CDR3 length is 18 residues. The rearrangement links TRBV6-2 or TRBV6-3 to TRBJ1-5; weak D call: TRBD1 (5 bases). The material was peripheral blood, obtained on day 0 of AZD1222 vaccination. The clonotype was recovered from an adult in good health. The CDR3 DNA reads TGTGCCAGCAGCCCGGCCAGGCAGGGTGGACATAGCAATCAGCCCCAGCATTTT. It yields the protein CASSPARQGGHSNQPQHF.